These 2 T cell receptor beta chains were all obtained from the same sample, sequenced in a study of human T cells and chemical hapten exposure. Time point defined: pre-sensitization, week 0. The sample's treatment: therapeutic diphenylcyclopropenone sensitization with weekly scalp DPC. TCRdb reanalysed the RACE reads using MiXCR and keeps one entry per CDR3 protein. The sample includes some 360,000 distinct CDR3 sequences, approximately 5.1% of them seen just once. The sample was whole blood, taken in connection with sensitization to the hapten diphenylcyclopropenone (DPC). The source of these receptors is a woman aged 45 to 65 with alopecia areata. Some clones in this sample may be carry-over from other donors' samples.

This clonotype was found a few times. The V call is TRBV20-1, the J call TRBJ2-3; 15 bases are a match to TRBD2. Trimming removed 0 bases from V and 4 bases from J; junction bases left unmatched: 14. CDR1 and CDR2 from the germline V gene are DFQATT and SNEGSKA (reference sequence). The CDR3 sequence is 20 residues long. The CDR3 DNA follows: TGCAGTGCTAGAGATCCCTGGACTAGCGGGGGGGCCGATGTAGCAGATACGCAGTATTTT. Its protein is CSARDPWTSGGADVADTQYF.

The table lists this clonotype with many counts. This chain joins TRBV20-1 and TRBJ2-1; 7 bases agree with TRBD2. Germline assignment: CDR1 DFQATT and CDR2 SNEGSKA (reference sequence). This CDR3 spans 16 amino acids. After removal of 0 bases from V and 2 bases from J, the junction contained 7 bases not matched to a gene. The CDR3 DNA is TGCAGTGCTAGAGAAAGGCGGGAGAGCACCTACAATGAGCAGTTCTTC. As protein: CSARERRESTYNEQFF.